Reported below is one T cell receptor beta chain. Its antigen is unknown. This entry belongs to a study of T cell responses to AZD1222 COVID-19 vaccine. Study-wide points: Samples come after the peak T cell response, not at day 14. Reportedly, nearly half of unique spike TCRs recognized epitopes outside B.1.351/B.1.1.7 mutations. The sample set comprised mostly white British donors with more females, and clonal diversity was possibly underestimated. Only a handful of AZD1222 recipients tested seropositive at baseline.

V was cut by 2 bases and J by 1 base, with 20 bases left in between. The germline gives CDR1 SEHNR, CDR2 FQNEAQ (reference sequence). This CDR3 is built from 18 residues. Generated by immunoSEQ multiplex PCR, the TCRdb table keeps only in-frame clones and is missing some. The sample holds about 79,000 clones, about 84% seen once. The sequence derives from an adult in good health. This specimen was peripheral blood, taken on day 0 of AZD1222 vaccination. The chain couples TRBV7-9 to TRBJ1-1; no clear D gene. The CDR3 region has the DNA TGTGCCAGCAGCTTATGGGCAGGCCAAACGCTGAAGAACACTGAAGCTTTCTTT. Translated: CASSLWAGQTLKNTEAFF.